This passage covers 3 T cell receptor beta chains from one sample sequenced in a study of T-cell memory formation after mild COVID-19. TCRdb re-called the 5' RACE reads through MiXCR, storing one row per CDR3 protein. The sample has around 80,000 distinct CDR3 sequences; around 13% are singletons. The source material was PBMCs or a T cell subset sorted from them (not recorded which). Receptors originate from a man aged 18 to 29 who had mild COVID-19 (a few samples of this study predate the infection). Cell type and time point are not known.

This clonotype was seen a handful of times. V and J are TRBV27 and TRBJ2-7; maybe TRBD2 (5 bases). Trimming removed 5 bases from V and 0 bases from J, with 8 bases in between. CDR1 MNHEY and CDR2 SMNVEV come from the germline V gene (reference sequence). This CDR3 has 13 amino acids. In DNA form, the CDR3 reads TGTGCCAGCAGTGAGAGGGCCTCCTACGAGCAGTACGTC. It codes for CASSERASYEQYV.

The chain joins TRBV7-9 to TRBJ2-3, with 7 bases matching TRBD1. V was clipped by 2 bases and J by 2 bases; unmatched bases: 4. Germline-derived CDR1 and CDR2 are SEHNR and FQNEAQ (reference sequence). The CDR3 length is 15 residues. CDR3 sequence: CASSLRGQNTDTQYF. CDR3 DNA sequence: TGTGCCAGCAGCTTAAGGGGACAGAACACAGATACGCAGTATTTT. The entire variable domain, with the rest obtained from reference TRBV7-9 and TRBJ2-3, is as follows: DTGVSQNPRHKITKRGQNVTFRCDPISEHNRLYWYRQTLGQGPEFLTYFQNEAQLEKSRLLSDRFSAERPKGSFSTLEIQRTEQGDSAMYLCASSLRGQNTDTQYFGPGTRLTVL.

The CDR3 loop is CASREVNGYTF. In nucleotides, the CDR3 is TGTGCCAGCCGTGAGGTGAACGGCTACACCTTC. The rearrangement links TRBV6-6 to TRBJ1-2; D is unclear. Trimming pared 8 bases from V and 8 bases from J, leaving 12 bases between. Germline-derived CDR1 and CDR2 are MNHNY and SVGAGI (reference sequence). CDR3 length: 11 residues.